This paragraph covers one TCR beta chain sequence. The antigen is undetermined. This sample was taken from a study of T cells in Graves' hyperthyroidism and ophthalmopathy. Amplified TCR beta CDR3 regions came from RNA transcripts. The HTBI primer set drove a first-round RT-PCR of the TCR CDR3. TCRdb itself ran the multiplex PCR reads through MiXCR, one entry per CDR3 protein. Here the sample spans approximately 590,000 distinct CDR3 sequences, 15% to 18% being singletons. Out of 10 ml of fresh peripheral blood came the PBMCs. The CDR3 extends over 15 amino acids. Germline V CDR1 and CDR2: LNHDA, SQIVND (reference sequence). The V end was cut by 3 bases, the J end by 2 bases, with 14 bases between. Points from the study as a whole: In the blood, most expanded thyroid clonotypes above 0.001 appeared as well. Ophthalmopathy could be told apart from stable hyperthyroidism with a 13 V-J model. The model's output predicted ophthalmopathy at a median of roughly 6.9 months prior to onset.

V is TRBV19 and J is TRBJ2-7; possibly TRBD1 for D (7 bases). Sequencing was done on a sample of blood. The source is a woman aged 25-40 years with Graves' hyperthyroidism. The CDR3 protein is CASSIGGTATYEQYF. The CDR3 nucleotides are TGTGCCAGTAGTATTGGAGGGACAGCCACCTACGAGCAGTACTTC.